This T cell receptor beta chain was recorded in a study of early T cells in non-severe SARS-CoV-2 infection. Germline assignment: CDR1 MNHEY and CDR2 SVGEGT. V was pared by 2 bases and J by 4 bases, with 14 bases between. The CDR3 loop spans 15 amino acids. TCRdb re-analysed the 5' RACE reads in MiXCR, keeping a single row per CDR3 protein. Of about 100,000 distinct CDR3 sequences in the sample, roughly 13% are singletons; the top ten hold under 2.5%. The chain combines TRBV6-2 or TRBV6-3 with TRBJ1-2; no firm D call. This receptor was taken from an adult who was a healthcare worker with PCR-confirmed SARS-CoV-2 infection or an uninfected control (not recorded which). The sequencing sample was made of whole blood. CDR3: CASSYPSDGAYGYTF. As DNA, the CDR3 is TGTGCCAGCAGTTACCCCTCGGACGGTGCCTATGGCTACACCTTC.